The present TCR beta chain was sequenced within a study of T cell responses to AZD1222 COVID-19 vaccine (dated by TCRdb to the early 2020s). A note on the overall study: Because spike-specific TCR depth and breadth did not differ between the two schedules, AZD1222 recipients who got a second dose at roughly 4 weeks were pooled with those who got a second dose at roughly 12 weeks. TCR sequencing was performed for 230 to 250 trial participants, of whom around 210 were given two doses of AZD1222 and some 26 were given two doses of MenACWY control vaccine. Trial participants were enrolled by age into 18-55, 56-69 and 70-plus year subgroups, with about 150, 27 and 61 TCR-sequenced participants respectively.

Notes on this clone: Its antigen specificity is not known. It has no much larger one-base neighbor in the sample; base qualities were not kept.

The CDR3 regions of human TCRbeta chains were analyzed by immunosequencing. The study's own analysis went as follows. Repertoire TCRs were checked for matches against a reference library of SARS-CoV-2-specific TCRs that had been generated using the MIRA antigen-specificity platform. Breadth was defined as the fraction of unique TCRs that were SARS-CoV-2-associated. Depth was defined as the fraction of total T cells that were SARS-CoV-2-associated. Using the MIRA data, each spike-specific TCR was assigned both to the spike region to which the TCR was reactive and to a CD4 or CD8 class. Log10-transformed breadth and depth values were compared by one-way ANOVA with Sidak's multiple comparisons tests. Not all clones reach the TCRdb copy of this immuneACCESS table, which keeps in-frame sequences only. Checked studies attribute under half of the gap to unresolved V genes and leave the rest unexplained. V and J calls and clone size come straight from that table; D and trimming were deduced from the DNA. The sample table records about 190,000 clones; over 80% of these occur just once. The ten biggest clones cover 1% to 1.5% of the sample.

The study at large found these results: Conclusions about previously exposed vaccinees are limited because only six or seven AZD1222 recipients were SARS-CoV-2 seropositive at baseline. Most participants were white British and females outnumbered males, and the authors suggested that clonal diversity may have been underestimated. No day 14 peak-response samples were available, so repertoires were characterized only after the peak T cell response. Spike-specific TCR breadth and depth rose significantly after two AZD1222 doses compared with day 0 and with MenACWY recipients. Reportedly, almost half of the unique spike-specific TCRs recognized epitopes lying outside the regions that are mutated in the B.1.351 and B.1.1.7 variants. CD4 TCRs associated with the vaccine covered the entire spike protein, and the dominant responses were in regions 160-218 and 743-854. The 56-69-year group was small, and its depth increase did not reach significance, likely because of low power.

Trimming takes 6 bases from V and 3 bases from J, and the germline ends sit 11 bases apart. The CDR3 runs 13 residues from the cysteine to the phenylalanine. The CDR3 DNA has 39 bases and is translated from base 1. Based on the germline V gene, the CDR1 and CDR2 sequences are MDHEN and SYDVKM. The sample's time point, from its label and the paper: baseline before first vaccination. Vaccinee samples were obtained from the UK trials COV001 and COV002, which included a single-blind randomized controlled phase 2/3 trial of AZD1222 (ChAdOx1 nCoV-19) in healthy adults. For TCRbeta chain sequencing, PBMC samples from trial participants were taken at day 0 and at day 28 after the second dose.

This specimen was peripheral blood, taken on day 0 of AZD1222 vaccination. The TCR originated in an adult in good health. The V and J genes are TRBV28 and TRBJ1-2; matching of 5 bases hints at TRBD1 as the D gene. The CDR3 has the sequence CASRQGPDYGYTF. The sequence in DNA is TGTGCCAGCAGGCAGGGCCCGGACTATGGCTACACCTTC.